This is a list of T cell receptor beta chains from one sample in a study of shared clonotypes between healthy human individuals. Sequenced by immunoSEQ multiplex PCR; TCRdb stores in-frame clones only, minus some. The sample includes about 960,000 clones, around three quarters of them seen just once. The sequenced material came from memory CD4+ T cells sorted from blood. The receptors come from a man younger than 30 in good health. Both conserved end residues are trimmed from each CDR3. Expanded clones get a size class; other rows say once, few or many, or leave the size out.

NA | TRBV5-1 | ASKAAYEQY
few | TRBV10-3 | AISQGAPYGYT
NA | TRBV10-3 | ATTGLAGSADTQY
NA | TRBV30 | AWSPGTSGLTDTQY
NA | TRBV5-1 | ASSLAPGLAGDNEQF
NA | TRBV19 | ASSPGLAGGSIGEQY
once | TRBV10-3 | AISESAITDTQY
NA | TRBV29-1 | SVKGGVTSQNIQY
NA | TRBV5-5 | ASRFGTDNQPQH
NA | TRBV30 | ATADRAHEQY
NA | TRBV9 | ASSPDPVTHYEQY
NA | TRBV11-1 | ASSTGQGEANTEAF
NA | TRBV5-5 | ASSLGPVINNSPLH
NA | TRBV7-2 | ASSRQLEGRQETQY
NA | TRBV6-1 | ASSVENYLQETQY
NA | TRBV6-5 | ASSYSAGSGVAF
NA | TRBV6-5 | ASSSWGGLNYGYT
NA | TRBV12-5 | ASGAGASVSIY
NA | TRBV21-1 | ASSKVQGNREAGVGTEAF
NA | TRBV30 | ARTGHLWDTEAF
NA | TRBV4-3 | ASSQELGNEQF
NA | TRBV11-2 | ASSTNSWTQY
NA | TRBV5-1 | ASSLDSRNTGELF
NA | TRBV7-3 | ASSSEPGPYGYT
few | TRBV19 | ASSEQANTEAF
NA | TRBV10-1 | ASSEPPYAYEQY
NA | TRBV6-1 | ASTLGSLGETQY
few | TRBV29-1 | SVRTDMNTEAF
NA | TRBV6-1 | ASRDRGGVHYEQY
once | TRBV5-1 | ASSPLAGSSYEQY
NA | TRBV7-2 | ASSLDQVGFAPLH
NA | TRBV11-2 | ASSLEEGNTEAF
once | TRBV11-2 | ASSLTGNSEKLF
NA | TRBV5-4 | ASSLGDIVGETQY
NA | TRBV5-4 | ASSFTNTDTQY
NA | TRBV12-5 | ASGPGTSTDTQY
NA | TRBV11-2 | ASSFPGSGNTIY
NA | TRBV6-5 | ASSEGNYGYT
NA | TRBV5-1 | ASSSSGTRNYGYT
NA | TRBV2 | ASFPGLAVRETQY
NA | TRBV18 | ASSGGTGVNIQY
NA | TRBV28 | ASRGGQGRNYGYT
NA | TRBV15 | ATSGSSGLSFGDIQY
NA | TRBV10-3 | AISESAPGINSPLH
NA | TRBV19 | ASSPDGPYGYT